The TCR beta chain under discussion was sequenced for a study of shared clonotypes between healthy human individuals (dated by TCRdb to the early 2020s). About the study as a whole: A couple of women and a few men aged 18 to 49 years were included in the cohort. Per donor, three plates each were used for CD4 naive and CD4 memory, two for CD8 naive, and one for CD8 memory. Blood TCR repertoires of roughly five healthy adults were deeply sequenced to estimate repertoire size and the extent of clonotype sharing between individuals. To increase sequencing depth and limit assay-specific biases, different laboratories used diverse techniques to prepare libraries and sequence TCR repertoires. Between about 0.8 and 8.9 billion PBMCs per donor were obtained by leukapheresis.

TCR CDR3 regions were amplified from genomic DNA by multiplex PCR using the deep immunoSEQ assay. Genomic DNA extracted from each cell subset was distributed evenly over all wells of several immunoSEQ 96-well plates, and each plate served as one replicate. Each replicate PCR for sorted subsets received about 210 ng genomic DNA, equal to about 30,000 T cell genomes. The purified libraries were quantified using a Qubit 3.0 fluorometer, sized with a Bioanalyzer 2100, and then quantified again using the KAPA Library Quantification kit. Each immunoSEQ 96-well plate was sequenced on its own single-read 150-cycle Illumina NextSeq 550 flow cell. The paper's processing steps were these. The immunoSEQ output contained only junctional sequences without quality scores, so filtering could not match that applied to full-length reads. To assign V/J genes and CDR3, sequences were annotated against IMGT germline references using PyIR, a Python wrapper for IgBLAST v1.9. Reads were filtered out if the reads had weak V/J assignments (E-value above 1e-6), no CDR3, stop codons, out-of-frame junctions, or ambiguous translated residues. A V3J clonotype was defined by an identical inferred V gene, J gene, and CDR3 amino acid sequence. Percentage overlap between repertoires was computed as shared unique clonotypes divided by the size of the smaller repertoire. Three approaches were used to assess repertoire richness: RTK rarefaction, the Chao1 estimator, and Recon v2.1 estimates of unobserved clonotypes. OLGA was used to compute generation probabilities for all TCRbeta clonotypes that the gDNA method yielded from a few donors. Sourced from immuneACCESS, this table was stored by TCRdb with only in-frame sequences that have V and J called. A share of the clones is absent; for the studies checked, an unresolved V gene accounts for under half, and the remainder has no known explanation. V and J calls and clone size are as listed in that table; D and trimming were resolved from the DNA. Across this sample there are about 1 million clones, with about 77% seen only once. The leading ten clones occupy about 1.5% of the sample.

In the germline V gene, CDR1 corresponds to SGDLS and CDR2 to YYNGEE. Including the terminal cysteine and phenylalanine, the CDR3 comprises 13 residues. Of all the DNA, just the CDR3 is kept, 39 bases in frame from base 1. V sheds 3 bases and J sheds 6 bases, leaving 11 bases between their ends. Here is what the overall study found, with its caveats: Even with the large sequencing depth, rarefaction of the sorted-subset datasets indicated that sequencing was incomplete. Across a handful of donors, approximately 4.6% of naive CD4, roughly 3.5% of naive CD8, 2% to 2.5% of memory CD4, and approximately 0.4% of memory CD8 clonotypes were shared. Only blood was sampled, and tissue TCR repertoires likely differ from those in blood. Clonotypes shared by all four sorted-subset donors showed higher generation probabilities than non-shared clonotypes. The small number of donors limited the genetic and exposure-history diversity represented. Pairwise subsampling indicated that sequencing depth was expected to affect the degree of clonotype sharing among donors. Naive subsets generally had larger estimated clonotype richness than memory subsets did.

The donors were healthy, HIV-negative adults with no recently reported acute infections or vaccinations. All donors were Caucasian adults living in Nashville, Tennessee, USA. CD4+ T cells were enriched by magnetic negative selection; naive cells were then positively selected on CD45RA, and the negative fraction formed the memory subset. Blood was collected by leukapheresis, and PBMCs were isolated by Ficoll-Histopaque density gradient centrifugation and then cryopreserved in liquid nitrogen vapor phase. Analytical flow cytometry was used to check the purity and quantity of each magnetically sorted T cell population. Genomic DNA was isolated from every sorted fraction and measured by UV absorbance on a Nanodrop 2000c. About this clone itself: Its antigen is still unknown. Base qualities are not recorded, but no much larger clone differs from it by a single base.

This TCR derives from a man between 18 and 35 years old in good health. The sequence joins TRBV9 to TRBJ2-3; there is no confident call for the D gene. Sequenced input: memory CD4+ T cells sorted from blood. The sample's cell subset or site label, decoded: CD45RA-negative fraction. The bases read TGTGCCAGCAGCGGCTTCCCCGGGGATACGCAGTATTTT. Its amino acids are CASSGFPGDTQYF.